A single sample is the source of the 5 T cell receptor beta chains below, sequenced in a study of Graves' ophthalmopathy and Graves' hyperthyroidism. The study amplified TCR beta CDR3 regions using RNA transcripts. First-round RT-PCR employed HTBI primers, with a second-round multiplex PCR after it. TCRdb fed the multiplex PCR reads into MiXCR, producing one record per CDR3 protein. This sample yields a few hundred thousand distinct CDR3 sequences, of which under 25% are seen a single time; 2.5% to 3.5% belongs to the top ten. The material sequenced was peripheral blood. All receptors derive from a woman under 30 with stable Graves' hyperthyroidism.

This clonotype came up many times. The chain employs TRBV30 and TRBJ2-2, with 8 bases that match TRBD1. This CDR3 has 15 amino acids. Looked up from germline, CDR1 is GTSNPN and CDR2 is SVGIG (reference sequence). V shed 0 bases, J shed 3 bases, and the junction held 3 bases outside the gene matches. In DNA, the CDR3 is TGTGCCTGGAGTGTTGGACAGGGATACACCGGGGAGCTGTTTTTT. Protein product: CAWSVGQGYTGELFF.

Ten or more counts support this clonotype. This rearrangement joins TRBV7-8 to TRBJ2-1; maybe TRBD1 (5 bases). The V gene lost 5 bases and the J gene lost 4 bases, with 15 bases spanning the gap. Germline V gene data show CDR1 as SGHVS and CDR2 as FQNEAQ. This CDR3 comprises 15 residues. The CDR3 protein is CASSPGYHRYNEQFF. The CDR3 DNA sequence: TGTGCCAGCAGCCCCGGTTACCACAGGTACAATGAGCAGTTCTTC.

This clonotype was seen ten or more times. The rearrangement uses TRBV5-1 and TRBJ2-2; possible D gene TRBD1, 6 bases. The CDR3 has 17 amino acids. Germline lookup yields CDR1 SGHRS and CDR2 YFSETQ. Between the trimmed V and J ends, which lost 4 bases and 4 bases, there was a span of 20 bases. Written as DNA, the CDR3 is TGCGCCAGCAGCGTCTCTACAGGGCAGCGGAGCACCGGGGAGCTGTTTTTT. Residues: CASSVSTGQRSTGELFF.

This clonotype occurred many times. The chain recombines TRBV27 with TRBJ2-7, with no clear D. Trimming shortened V by 0 bases and J by 5 bases, and 8 bases separated the two germline ends. The germline V gene encodes CDR1 MNHEY and CDR2 SMNVEV (reference sequence). CDR3 length: 13 amino acids. The CDR3 sequence is CASSLSGRDEQYF. The CDR3, as DNA: TGTGCCAGCAGTTTATCCGGACGGGACGAGCAGTACTTC.

This clonotype was seen many times. One end of the junction varies from germline; a read error may be responsible. The chain recombines TRBV12-3 or TRBV12-4 with TRBJ2-4; no reliable D call. The CDR3 is 11 residues long. As DNA, the CDR3 is TGTGCCAGCAGTTTCCTTGACATTAAGTACTTC. Translation gives CASSFLDIKYF.